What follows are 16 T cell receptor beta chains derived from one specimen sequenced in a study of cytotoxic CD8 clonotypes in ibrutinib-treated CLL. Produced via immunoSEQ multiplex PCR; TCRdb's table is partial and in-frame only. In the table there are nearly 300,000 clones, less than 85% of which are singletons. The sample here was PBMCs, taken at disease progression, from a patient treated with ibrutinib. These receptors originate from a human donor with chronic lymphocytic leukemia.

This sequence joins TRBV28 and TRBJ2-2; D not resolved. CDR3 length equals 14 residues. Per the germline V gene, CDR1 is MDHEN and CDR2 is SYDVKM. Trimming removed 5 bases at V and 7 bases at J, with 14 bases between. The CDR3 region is CASSQGPDGGELFF. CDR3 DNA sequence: TGTGCCAGCAGTCAAGGACCAGACGGCGGGGAGCTGTTTTTT.

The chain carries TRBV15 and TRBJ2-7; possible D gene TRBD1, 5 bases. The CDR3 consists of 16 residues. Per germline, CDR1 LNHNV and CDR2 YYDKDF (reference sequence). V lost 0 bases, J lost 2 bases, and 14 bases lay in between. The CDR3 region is CATSRDSRGIPYEQYF. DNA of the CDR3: TGTGCCACCAGCAGAGATTCTAGGGGCATCCCCTACGAGCAGTACTTC.

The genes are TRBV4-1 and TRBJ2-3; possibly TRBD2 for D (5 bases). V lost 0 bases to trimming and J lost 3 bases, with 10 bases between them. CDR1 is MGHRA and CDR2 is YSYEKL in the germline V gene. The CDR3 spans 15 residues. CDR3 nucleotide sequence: TGCGCCAGCAGCCAAGAAGGGCCGGGGACAGATACGCAGTATTTT. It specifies CASSQEGPGTDTQYF.

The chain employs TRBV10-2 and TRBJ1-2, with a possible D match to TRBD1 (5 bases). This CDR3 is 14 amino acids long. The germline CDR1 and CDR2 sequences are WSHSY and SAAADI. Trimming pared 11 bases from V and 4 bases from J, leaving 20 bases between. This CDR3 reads CASSEPPGVYGYTF. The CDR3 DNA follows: TGCGCCTCTTCCGAGCCCCCGGGGGTCTATGGCTACACCTTC.

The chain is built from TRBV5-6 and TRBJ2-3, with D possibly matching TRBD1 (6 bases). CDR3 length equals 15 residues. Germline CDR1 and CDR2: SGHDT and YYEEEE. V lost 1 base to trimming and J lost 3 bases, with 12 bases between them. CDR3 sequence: CASSLLGASTDTQYF. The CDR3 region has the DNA TGTGCCAGCAGCTTGCTGGGGGCTAGTACAGATACGCAGTATTTT.

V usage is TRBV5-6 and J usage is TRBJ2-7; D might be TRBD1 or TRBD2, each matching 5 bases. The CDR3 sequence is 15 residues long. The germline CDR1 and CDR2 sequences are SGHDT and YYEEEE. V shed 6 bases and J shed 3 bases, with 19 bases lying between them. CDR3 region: CASTHPEGRGYEQYF. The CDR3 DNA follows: TGTGCCAGCACCCATCCCGAGGGACGGGGCTACGAGCAGTACTTC. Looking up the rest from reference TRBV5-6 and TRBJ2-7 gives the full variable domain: DAGVTQSPTHLIKTRGQQVTLRCSPKSGHDTVSWYQQALGQGPQFIFQYYEEEERQRGNFPDRFSGHQFPNYSSELNVNALLLGDSALYLCASTHPEGRGYEQYFGPGTRLTVT.

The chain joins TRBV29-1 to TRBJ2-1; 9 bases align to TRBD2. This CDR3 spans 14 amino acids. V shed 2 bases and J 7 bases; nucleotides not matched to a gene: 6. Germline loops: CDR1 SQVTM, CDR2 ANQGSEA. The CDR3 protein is CSVEMAGGQNEQFF. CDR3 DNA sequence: TGCAGCGTTGAAATGGCGGGAGGGCAAAATGAGCAGTTCTTC.

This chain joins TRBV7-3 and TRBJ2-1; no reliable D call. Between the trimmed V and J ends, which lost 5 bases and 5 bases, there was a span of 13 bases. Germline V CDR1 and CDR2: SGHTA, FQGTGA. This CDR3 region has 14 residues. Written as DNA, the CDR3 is TGTGCCAGCAGCGCAAGAGGCCGAGACAATGAGCAGTTCTTC. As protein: CASSARGRDNEQFF.

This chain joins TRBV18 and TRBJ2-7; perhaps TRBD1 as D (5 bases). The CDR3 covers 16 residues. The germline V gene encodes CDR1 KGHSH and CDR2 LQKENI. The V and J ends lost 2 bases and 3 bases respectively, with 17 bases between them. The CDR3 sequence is CASSPNSGPGGYEQYF. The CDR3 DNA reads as TGTGCCAGCTCACCAAACTCAGGGCCGGGCGGCTACGAGCAGTACTTC.

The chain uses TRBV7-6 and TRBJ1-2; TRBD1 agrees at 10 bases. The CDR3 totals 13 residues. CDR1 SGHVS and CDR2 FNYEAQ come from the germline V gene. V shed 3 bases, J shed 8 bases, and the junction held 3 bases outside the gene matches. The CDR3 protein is CASSLGQGTGYTF. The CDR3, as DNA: TGTGCCAGCAGCTTGGGACAGGGGACGGGCTACACCTTC.

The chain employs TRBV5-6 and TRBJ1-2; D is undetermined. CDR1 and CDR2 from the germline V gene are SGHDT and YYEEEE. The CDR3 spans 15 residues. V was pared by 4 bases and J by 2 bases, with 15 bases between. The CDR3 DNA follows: TGTGCCAGCAGCCGAACACGAGGACCGAACTATGGCTACACCTTC. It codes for CASSRTRGPNYGYTF.

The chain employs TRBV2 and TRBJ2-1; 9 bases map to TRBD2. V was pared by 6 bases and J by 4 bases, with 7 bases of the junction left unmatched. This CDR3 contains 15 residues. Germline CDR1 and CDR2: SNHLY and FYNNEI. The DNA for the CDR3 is TGTGCCAGCAGCGTTAGCGGGGGACTATACAATGAGCAGTTCTTC. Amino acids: CASSVSGGLYNEQFF.

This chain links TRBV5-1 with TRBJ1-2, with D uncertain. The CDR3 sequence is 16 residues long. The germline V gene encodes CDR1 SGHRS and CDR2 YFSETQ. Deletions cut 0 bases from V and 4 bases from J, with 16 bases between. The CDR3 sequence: CASSLESASRAYGYTF. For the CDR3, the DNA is TGCGCCAGCAGCTTGGAATCGGCCTCTAGGGCCTATGGCTACACCTTC.

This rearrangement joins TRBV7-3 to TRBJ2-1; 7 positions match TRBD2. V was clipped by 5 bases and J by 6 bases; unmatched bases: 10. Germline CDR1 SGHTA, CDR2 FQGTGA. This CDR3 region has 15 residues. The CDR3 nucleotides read TGTGCCAGCAGCCTATCGACGGGAGGTTTCAATGAGCAGTTCTTC. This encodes CASSLSTGGFNEQFF.

Written as DNA, the CDR3 is TGTGCCAGCAGTCCCCGGACTAGCGGCAATGAGCAGTTCTTC. Translated, it gives CASSPRTSGNEQFF. J is TRBJ2-1 and V is TRBV2; 10 nucleotides agree with TRBD2. The CDR3 runs to 14 residues. Germline-derived CDR1 and CDR2 are SNHLY and FYNNEI. V shed 5 bases and J 6 bases; nucleotides not matched to a gene: 4.

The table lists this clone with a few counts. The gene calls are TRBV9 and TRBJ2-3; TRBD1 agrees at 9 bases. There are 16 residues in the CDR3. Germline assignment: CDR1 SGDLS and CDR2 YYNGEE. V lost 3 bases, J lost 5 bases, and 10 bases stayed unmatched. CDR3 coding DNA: TGTGCCAGCAGCGCGAGGGGGGACAGGGTGAGAGATACGCAGTATTTT. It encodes CASSARGDRVRDTQYF.